This T cell receptor (beta chain) was sequenced for a study of shared clonotypes between healthy human individuals. Germline CDR1 GTSNPN, CDR2 SVGIG (reference sequence). This CDR3 is 14 amino acids long. The V gene lost 2 bases and the J gene lost 11 bases, with 19 bases spanning the gap. The assay was immunoSEQ multiplex PCR, and TCRdb's table has in-frame clones only and misses some. The sample includes hundreds of thousands of clones, about 74% of them seen just once. This rearrangement joins TRBV30 to TRBJ1-5, with D tentatively TRBD1 (5 bases). This sequence was found in a woman in her twenties or thirties in good health. Sample: memory CD4+ T cells sorted from blood. Documented subset: CD45RA-negative fraction. The CDR3 spells CAWSPDSPWVSQHF. The CDR3 DNA reads TGTGCCTGGAGTCCCGACAGTCCCTGGGTGTCCCAGCATTTT.